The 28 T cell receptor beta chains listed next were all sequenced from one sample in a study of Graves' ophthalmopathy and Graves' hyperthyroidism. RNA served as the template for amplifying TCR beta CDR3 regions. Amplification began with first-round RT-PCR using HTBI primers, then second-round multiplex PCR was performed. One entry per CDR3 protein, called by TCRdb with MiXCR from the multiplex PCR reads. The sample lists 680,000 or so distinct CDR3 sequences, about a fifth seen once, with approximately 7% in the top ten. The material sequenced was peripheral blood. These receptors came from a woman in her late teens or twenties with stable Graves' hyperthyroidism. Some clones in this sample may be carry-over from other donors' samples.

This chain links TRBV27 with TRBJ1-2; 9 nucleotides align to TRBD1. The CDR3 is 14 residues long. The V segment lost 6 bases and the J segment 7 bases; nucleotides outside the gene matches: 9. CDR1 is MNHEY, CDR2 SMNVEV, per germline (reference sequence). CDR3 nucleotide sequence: TGTGCCAGCAGCCCGGGACAGGGTATGGGTGGCTACACCTTC. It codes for CASSPGQGMGGYTF.

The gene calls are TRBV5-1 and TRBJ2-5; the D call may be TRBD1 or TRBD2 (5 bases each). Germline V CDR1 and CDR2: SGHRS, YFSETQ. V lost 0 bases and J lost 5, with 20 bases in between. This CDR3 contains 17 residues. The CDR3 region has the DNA TGCGCCAGCAGCTTGGATCGTCGGGCAGCCGAGGGGGAGACCCAGTACTTC. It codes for CASSLDRRAAEGETQYF.

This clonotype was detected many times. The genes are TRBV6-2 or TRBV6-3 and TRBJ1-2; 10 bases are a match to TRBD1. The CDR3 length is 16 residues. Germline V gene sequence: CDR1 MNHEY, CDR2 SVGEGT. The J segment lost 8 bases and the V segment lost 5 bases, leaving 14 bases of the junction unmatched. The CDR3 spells CASSPLLRTGGEGYTF. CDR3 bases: TGTGCCAGCAGTCCCCTCTTAAGGACAGGGGGTGAAGGCTACACCTTC.

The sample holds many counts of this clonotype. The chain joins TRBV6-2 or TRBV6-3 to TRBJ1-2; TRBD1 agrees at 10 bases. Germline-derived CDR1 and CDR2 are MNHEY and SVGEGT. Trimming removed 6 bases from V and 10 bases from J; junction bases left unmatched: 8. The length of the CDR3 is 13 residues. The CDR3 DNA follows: TGTGCCAGCAGCTGGACAGGGGGGACCGACTACACCTTC. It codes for CASSWTGGTDYTF.

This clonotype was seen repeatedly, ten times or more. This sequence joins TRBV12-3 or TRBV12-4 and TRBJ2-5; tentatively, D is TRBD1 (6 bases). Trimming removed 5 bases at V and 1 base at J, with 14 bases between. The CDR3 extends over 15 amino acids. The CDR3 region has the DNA TGTGCCAGCAGTCAATACAACAGGGCCCAAGAGACCCAGTACTTC. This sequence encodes CASSQYNRAQETQYF.

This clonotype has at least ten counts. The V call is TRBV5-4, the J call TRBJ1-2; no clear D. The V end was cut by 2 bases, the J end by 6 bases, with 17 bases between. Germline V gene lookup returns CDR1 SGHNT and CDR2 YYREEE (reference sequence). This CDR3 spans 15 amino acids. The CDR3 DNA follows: TGTGCCAGCAGCTTTTCCGCCGTGTTCCCCGATGGCTACACCTTC. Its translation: CASSFSAVFPDGYTF.

The CDR3 DNA sequence: TGTGCCAGCAGCCACGGGACAGGGGGGTACGAGCAGTACTTC. Translating gives CASSHGTGGYEQYF. This sequence joins TRBV7-9 and TRBJ2-7; TRBD1 matches 11 bases. The CDR3 consists of 14 residues. CDR1 SEHNR and CDR2 FQNEAQ come from the germline V gene (reference sequence). V gave up 5 bases and J gave up 4 bases; unmatched junction bases: 4.

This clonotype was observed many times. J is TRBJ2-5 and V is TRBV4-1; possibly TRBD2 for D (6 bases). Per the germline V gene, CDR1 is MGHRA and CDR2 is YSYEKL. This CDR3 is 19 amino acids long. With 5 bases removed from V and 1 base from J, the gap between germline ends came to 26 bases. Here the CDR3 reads CASSKAGTLGRRVQETQYF. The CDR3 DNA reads TGCGCCAGCAGCAAGGCGGGGACCCTGGGCCGCCGCGTCCAAGAGACCCAGTACTTC.

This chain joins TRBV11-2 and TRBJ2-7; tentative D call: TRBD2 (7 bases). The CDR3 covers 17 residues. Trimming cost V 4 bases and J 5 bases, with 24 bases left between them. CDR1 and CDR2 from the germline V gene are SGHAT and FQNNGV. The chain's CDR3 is CASSSPSLGGGGNEQYF. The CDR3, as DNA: TGTGCCAGCAGCTCCCCTTCATTGGGGGGGGGCGGGAACGAGCAGTACTTC.

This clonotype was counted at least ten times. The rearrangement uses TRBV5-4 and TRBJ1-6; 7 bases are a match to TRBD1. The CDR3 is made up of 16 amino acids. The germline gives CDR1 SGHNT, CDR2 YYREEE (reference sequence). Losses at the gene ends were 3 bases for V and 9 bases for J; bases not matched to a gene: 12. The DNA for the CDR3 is TGTGCCAGCAGCTCGAATCCCGGGACAGAATCTTCACCCCTCCACTTT. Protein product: CASSSNPGTESSPLHF.

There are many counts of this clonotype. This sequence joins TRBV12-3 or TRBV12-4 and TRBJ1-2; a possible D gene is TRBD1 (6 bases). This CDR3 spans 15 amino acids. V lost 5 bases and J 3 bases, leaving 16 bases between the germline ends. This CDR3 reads CASSPPGGMDYGYTF. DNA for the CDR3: TGTGCCAGCAGTCCGCCCGGGGGCATGGACTATGGCTACACCTTC.

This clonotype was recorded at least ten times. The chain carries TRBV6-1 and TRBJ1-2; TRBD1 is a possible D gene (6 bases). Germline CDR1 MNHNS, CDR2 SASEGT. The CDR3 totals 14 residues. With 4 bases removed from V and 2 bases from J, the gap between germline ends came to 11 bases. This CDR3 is CASSVAGANYGYTF. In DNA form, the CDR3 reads TGTGCCAGCAGTGTTGCGGGGGCAAACTATGGCTACACCTTC.

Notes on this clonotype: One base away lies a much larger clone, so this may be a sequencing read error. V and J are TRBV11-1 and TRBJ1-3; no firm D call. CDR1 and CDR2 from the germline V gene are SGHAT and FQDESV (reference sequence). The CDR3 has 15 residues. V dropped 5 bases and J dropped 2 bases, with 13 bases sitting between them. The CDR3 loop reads CASSMNSWAGNTIYF. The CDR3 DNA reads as TGTGCCAGCAGCATGAATTCATGGGCTGGAAACACCATATATTTT.

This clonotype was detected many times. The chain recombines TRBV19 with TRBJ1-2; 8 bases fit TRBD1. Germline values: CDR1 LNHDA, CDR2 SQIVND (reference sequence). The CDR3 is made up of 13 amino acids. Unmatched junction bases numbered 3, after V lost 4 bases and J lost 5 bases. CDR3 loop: CASSKGTGYGYTF. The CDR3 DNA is TGTGCCAGTAGTAAGGGGACAGGATATGGCTACACCTTC.

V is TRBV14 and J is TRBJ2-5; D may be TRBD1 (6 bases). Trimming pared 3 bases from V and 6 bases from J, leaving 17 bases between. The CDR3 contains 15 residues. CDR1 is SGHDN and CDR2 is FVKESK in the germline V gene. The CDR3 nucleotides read TGTGCCAGCAGCCAGGGAACAGGGATCGAGAAGACCCAGTACTTC. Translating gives CASSQGTGIEKTQYF. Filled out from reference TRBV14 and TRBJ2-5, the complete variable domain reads EAGVTQFPSHSVIEKGQTVTLRCDPISGHDNLYWYRRVMGKEIKFLLHFVKESKQDESGMPNNRFLAERTGGTYSTLKVQPAELEDSGVYFCASSQGTGIEKTQYFGPGTRLLVL.

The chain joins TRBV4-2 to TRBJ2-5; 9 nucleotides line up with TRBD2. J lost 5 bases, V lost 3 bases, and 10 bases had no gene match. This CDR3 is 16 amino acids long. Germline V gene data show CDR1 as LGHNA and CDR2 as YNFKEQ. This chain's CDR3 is CASSQGLKRGEETQYF. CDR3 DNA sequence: TGTGCCAGCAGCCAGGGTTTAAAGCGGGGGGAGGAGACCCAGTACTTC.

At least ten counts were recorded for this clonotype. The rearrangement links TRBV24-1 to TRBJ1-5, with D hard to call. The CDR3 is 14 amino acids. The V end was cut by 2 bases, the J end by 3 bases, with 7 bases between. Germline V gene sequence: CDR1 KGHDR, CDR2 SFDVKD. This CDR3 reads CATSDYSNNQPQHF. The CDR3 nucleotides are TGTGCCACCAGTGATTACAGCAACAATCAGCCCCAGCATTTT.

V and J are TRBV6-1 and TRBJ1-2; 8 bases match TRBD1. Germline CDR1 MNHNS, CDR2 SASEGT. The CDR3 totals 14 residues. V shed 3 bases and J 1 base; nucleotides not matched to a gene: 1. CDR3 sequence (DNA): TGTGCCAGCAGTGACAGGGGGCATAACTATGGCTACACCTTC. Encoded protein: CASSDRGHNYGYTF.

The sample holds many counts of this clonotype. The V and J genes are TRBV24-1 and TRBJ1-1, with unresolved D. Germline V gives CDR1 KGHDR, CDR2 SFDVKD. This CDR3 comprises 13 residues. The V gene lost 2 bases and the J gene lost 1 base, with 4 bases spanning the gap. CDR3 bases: TGTGCCACCAGTGATTCGGGGAACACTGAAGCTTTCTTT. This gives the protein CATSDSGNTEAFF.

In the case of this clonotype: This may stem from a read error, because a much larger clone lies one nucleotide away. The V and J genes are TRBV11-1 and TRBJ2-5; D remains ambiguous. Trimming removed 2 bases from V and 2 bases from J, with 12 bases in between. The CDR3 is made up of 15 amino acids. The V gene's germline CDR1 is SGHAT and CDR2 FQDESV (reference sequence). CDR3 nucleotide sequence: TGTGCCAGCAGCTTACTCAGTCGGTTACAAGAGACCCAGTACTTC. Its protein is CASSLLSRLQETQYF.

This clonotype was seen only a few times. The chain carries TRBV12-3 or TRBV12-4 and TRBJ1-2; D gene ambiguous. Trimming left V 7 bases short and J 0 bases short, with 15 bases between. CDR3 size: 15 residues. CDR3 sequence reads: CASTSRPGSNYGYTF. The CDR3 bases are TGTGCCAGCACCTCCCGACCAGGTTCTAACTATGGCTACACCTTC.

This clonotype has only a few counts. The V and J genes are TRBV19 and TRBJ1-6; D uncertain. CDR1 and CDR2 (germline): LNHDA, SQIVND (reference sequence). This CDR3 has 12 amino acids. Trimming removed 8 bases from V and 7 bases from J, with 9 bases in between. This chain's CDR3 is CASSGLNSPLHF. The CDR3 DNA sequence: TGTGCCAGTTCAGGTTTGAATTCACCCCTCCACTTT.

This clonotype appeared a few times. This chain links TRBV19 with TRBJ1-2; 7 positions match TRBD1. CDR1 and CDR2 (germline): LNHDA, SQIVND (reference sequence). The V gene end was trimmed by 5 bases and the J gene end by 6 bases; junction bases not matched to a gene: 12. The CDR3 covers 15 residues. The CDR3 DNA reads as TGTGCCAGTAGTGAGCGAGAGAAACAGGGGAATGGCTACACCTTC. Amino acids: CASSEREKQGNGYTF. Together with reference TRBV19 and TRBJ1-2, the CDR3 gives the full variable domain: DGGITQSPKYLFRKEGQNVTLSCEQNLNHDAMYWYRQDPGQGLRLIYYSQIVNDFQKGDIAEGYSVSREKKESFPLTVTSAQKNPTAFYLCASSEREKQGNGYTFGSGTRLTVV.

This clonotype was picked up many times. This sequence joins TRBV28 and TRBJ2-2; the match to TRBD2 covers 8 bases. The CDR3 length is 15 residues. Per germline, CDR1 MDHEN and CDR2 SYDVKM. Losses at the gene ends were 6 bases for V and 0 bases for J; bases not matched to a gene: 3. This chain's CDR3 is CASRVAGTNTGELFF. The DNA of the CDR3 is TGTGCCAGCAGGGTAGCGGGGACGAACACCGGGGAGCTGTTTTTT.

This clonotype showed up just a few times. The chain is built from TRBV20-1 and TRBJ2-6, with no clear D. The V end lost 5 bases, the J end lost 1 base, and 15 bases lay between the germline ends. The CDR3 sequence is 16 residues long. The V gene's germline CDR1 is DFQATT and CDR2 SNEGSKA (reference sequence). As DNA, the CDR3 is TGCAGTGCTGAGACCTGGAAAGAGTCTGGGGCCAACGTCCTGACTTTC. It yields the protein CSAETWKESGANVLTF.

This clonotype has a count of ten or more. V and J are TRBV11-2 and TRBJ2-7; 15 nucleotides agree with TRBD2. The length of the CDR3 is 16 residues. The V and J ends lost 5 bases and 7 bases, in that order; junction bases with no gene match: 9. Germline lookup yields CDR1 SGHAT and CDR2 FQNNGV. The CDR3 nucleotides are TGTGCCAGCAGCCCGGGAGGCGGGACTAGCGGGAGGGAGCAGTACTTC. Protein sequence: CASSPGGGTSGREQYF.

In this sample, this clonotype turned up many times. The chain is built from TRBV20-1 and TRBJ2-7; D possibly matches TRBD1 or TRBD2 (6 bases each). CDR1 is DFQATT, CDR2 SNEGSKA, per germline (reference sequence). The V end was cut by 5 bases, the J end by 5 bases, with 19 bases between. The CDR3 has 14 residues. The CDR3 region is CSAPSRGPGDEQYF. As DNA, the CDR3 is TGCAGTGCTCCGTCCCGGGGGCCGGGCGACGAGCAGTACTTC.

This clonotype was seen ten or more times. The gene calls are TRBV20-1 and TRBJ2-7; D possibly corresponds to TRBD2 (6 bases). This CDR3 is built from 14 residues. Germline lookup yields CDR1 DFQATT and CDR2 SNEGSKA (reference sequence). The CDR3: CSATERVWSYEQYF. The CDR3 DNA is TGCAGCGCCACGGAGCGGGTTTGGTCCTACGAGCAGTACTTC.